Following are 2 T cell receptor beta chains from one sample sequenced in a study of TET2 disruption in CD19-targeted CAR T cells. Generated by immunoSEQ multiplex PCR, the TCRdb table keeps only in-frame clones and is missing some. The sample totals around 27,000 clones. Their antigen targets remain unknown. Noted treatment: autologous CTL019 cells: CD19 CAR with 4-1BB and CD3 zeta domains. Material: CD8- CAR+ T cells sorted from cultured blood T cells, obtained for CD19 CAR T cell therapy. Described subset: CD8-negative CAR-positive T cells from the infusion product. These receptors were obtained from a man in his 70s with chronic lymphocytic leukemia.

In the case of this clone: Coverage ceases 3 residues before the CDR3 finishes, and the germline J gene fills in the end. The chain has TRBV20-1 and TRBJ1-2; 7 bases line up with TRBD1. Germline V gene sequence: CDR1 DFQATT, CDR2 SNEGSKA (reference sequence). This CDR3 has 16 amino acids. CDR3 protein: CSARGSYRGSTDTYTF. The CDR3 bases that were read are TGCAGTGCTAGAGGATCATACAGGGGAAGCACAGATACC.

About this clone: Read data end 3 residues before the CDR3 end; the end is taken from the germline J gene. This chain joins TRBV10-3 and TRBJ2-7, with D possibly matching TRBD2 (6 bases). This CDR3 is 15 amino acids long. The germline V gene encodes CDR1 ENHRY and CDR2 SYGVKD. The ends were cut back, 6 bases at V and 2 bases at J, with 17 bases in the middle. The sequenced part of the CDR3 DNA is TGTGCCATCAGCGACGATCCACGGGGGACCTACGAG. This encodes CAISDDPRGTYE. The whole CDR3 is CAISDDPRGTYEQYF.